Listed below are T cell receptor beta chains from one sample, sequenced in a study of blood T cell repertoires in COVID-19. Sequencing used immunoSEQ multiplex PCR; TCRdb keeps in-frame clones, though not all of them. The sample records about 36,000 clones, 75% to 90% being singletons. The sample taken for sequencing was peripheral blood. The origin of the receptors is a human donor in a cohort sampled during active or convalescent COVID-19. The donor label of this sample is uncertain. Each CDR3 is given with its conserved first and last residue. D genes are given only for firm matches. Expanded clones are given a class, and other clones once, few, many or no size at all.

>-|TRBD2|TRBV7-8|TRBJ2-3
CASSPGGNTQYF
TGTGCCAGCAGCCCCGGGGGGAATACGCAGTATTTT
>-|-|TRBV28|TRBJ1-2
CASSFSGSYGYTF
TGTGCCAGCAGTTTCTCAGGTTCCTATGGCTACACCTTC
>-|TRBD1|TRBV18|TRBJ1-5
CASSPSGQGNRQPQHF
TGTGCCAGCTCACCTTCGGGACAGGGGAATCGTCAGCCCCAGCATTTT
>-|-|TRBV6-1|TRBJ1-2
CASSEARRTPPTF
TGTGCCAGCAGTGAAGCGCGCAGGACACCCCCCACCTTC
>-|-|TRBV10-3|TRBJ2-7
CAIRPTSTGEQYF
TGTGCCATCAGACCTACTAGCACCGGCGAGCAGTACTTC
>-|-|TRBV27|TRBJ1-6
CASCRGGLNSPLHF
TGTGCCAGCTGCCGCGGGGGTCTGAATTCACCCCTCCACTTT
>-|-|TRBV4-3|TRBJ2-2
CASSQDLPGITGELFF
TGCGCCAGCAGCCAAGATCTGCCGGGAATCACCGGGGAGCTGTTTTTT
>-|-|TRBV3-1/TRBV3-2|TRBJ2-2
CASSPIRGWTGELFF
TGTGCCAGCAGCCCCATTAGGGGGTGGACCGGGGAGCTGTTTTTT
>-|-|TRBV5-8|TRBJ2-5
CASSGNRDRGTQYF
TGTGCCAGCAGCGGGAACAGGGACCGGGGGACCCAGTACTTC
>once|-|TRBV29-1|TRBJ2-3
CSVSGVAVADTQYF
TGCAGCGTTTCGGGGGTAGCGGTGGCAGATACGCAGTATTTT
>-|TRBD2|TRBV30|TRBJ2-7
CAWKPGGSGRTWEQYF
TGTGCCTGGAAACCTGGGGGGAGCGGGAGGACTTGGGAGCAGTACTTC
>once|TRBD2|TRBV5-1|TRBJ2-3
CASSPGLAGGRADTQYF
TGCGCCAGCAGCCCGGGACTAGCGGGAGGGCGGGCAGATACGCAGTATTTT